One sample yielded the 30 T cell receptor beta chains listed below, sequenced in a study of blood T cell repertoires in COVID-19. TCRdb keeps only in-frame clones here, not all; method: immunoSEQ multiplex PCR. In the table there are a few hundred thousand clones, roughly 87% of which are singletons. The source material was PBMCs or T cells enriched from blood (not recorded which). The receptors shown here come from a woman aged 25 to 39 who had recovered from COVID-19.

This chain links TRBV11-3 with TRBJ2-7; TRBD1 matches at 11 bases. This CDR3 has 21 amino acids. J gave up 0 bases and V 0 bases, and 16 bases lay outside the gene matches. CDR1 and CDR2 (germline): SGHNT, YENEEA. This CDR3 is CASSLEVRGTGGLPNSYEQYF. The CDR3, as DNA: TGTGCCAGCAGCTTAGAGGTTAGGGGGACAGGGGGGCTTCCTAACTCCTACGAGCAGTACTTC.

The CDR3 sequence: CASSLRQGDGYTF. In nucleotides, the CDR3 is TGCGCCAGCAGCCTTAGACAGGGGGATGGCTACACCTTC. The chain employs TRBV4-3 and TRBJ1-2; 9 bases are a match to TRBD1. Germline CDR1 is LGHNA and CDR2 is YSLEER. The CDR3 contains 13 residues. The V and J ends lost 4 bases and 6 bases, in that order; junction bases with no gene match: 3.

V gene TRBV14 combines with J gene TRBJ1-6; possible D gene TRBD1, 6 bases. The CDR3 contains 16 residues. V was pared by 1 base and J by 7 bases, with 14 bases between. The germline CDR1 and CDR2 sequences are SGHDN and FVKESK. The CDR3 sequence is CASSQARGGLNSPLHF. Here the CDR3 DNA reads TGTGCCAGCAGCCAAGCAAGGGGGGGGTTGAATTCACCCCTCCACTTT.

The V gene is TRBV10-2, the J gene TRBJ1-1; the match to TRBD1 covers 7 bases. The V gene end was trimmed by 2 bases and the J gene end by 5 bases; junction bases not matched to a gene: 5. The V gene's germline CDR1 is WSHSY and CDR2 SAAADI. The CDR3 totals 14 residues. CDR3 nucleotides: TGCGCCAGCAGTGAGGGACAGGCCATAACTGAAGCTTTCTTT. Translation: CASSEGQAITEAFF.

The gene calls are TRBV11-2 and TRBJ1-3; D ambiguous. CDR1 and CDR2 from the germline V gene are SGHAT and FQNNGV. This CDR3 region has 17 residues. Between the trimmed V and J ends, which lost 7 bases and 4 bases, there was a span of 23 bases. DNA for the CDR3: TGTGCCAGCATGGGAATACGGATAAAGGGCGGGGGAAACACCATATATTTT. This encodes CASMGIRIKGGGNTIYF.

J is TRBJ1-4 and V is TRBV15; D remains ambiguous. CDR3 length: 15 residues. Trimming took 2 bases from V and 6 from J, leaving 13 bases between them. Germline CDR1 is LNHNV and CDR2 is YYDKDF (reference sequence). The CDR3 protein is CATSRRSEGYEKLFF. The CDR3 nucleotides are TGTGCCACCAGCAGAAGATCGGAGGGTTATGAAAAACTGTTTTTT.

This chain joins TRBV6-5 and TRBJ1-3; D uncertain. Per the germline V gene, CDR1 is MNHEY and CDR2 is SVGAGI. V dropped 6 bases and J dropped 3 bases, with 9 bases sitting between them. The CDR3 is 13 amino acids. For the CDR3, the DNA is TGTGCCAGCAGGGAGGGAGTTGGAAACACCATATATTTT. Translated: CASREGVGNTIYF.

V and J are TRBV12-3 or TRBV12-4 and TRBJ2-1; possibly TRBD2 for D (6 bases). The CDR3 has 13 amino acids. Trimming cost V 5 bases and J 6 bases, with 11 bases left between them. The chain's CDR3 is CASSQGGVNEQFF. The CDR3 nucleotides are TGTGCCAGCAGTCAGGGCGGGGTCAATGAGCAGTTCTTC.

This rearrangement joins TRBV6-5 to TRBJ1-1; 9 bases align to TRBD1. Germline CDR1 reads MNHEY; CDR2 reads SVGAGI. The CDR3 covers 16 residues. J was trimmed by 3 bases and V by 2 bases; bases with no gene match: 7. In DNA, the CDR3 is TGTGCCAGCAGTTACGCACAGGGGGCTTCGGACACTGAAGCTTTCTTT. Its protein product is CASSYAQGASDTEAFF.

In DNA form, the CDR3 reads TGTGCCAGCAGTTTAGGTTCTAACACTGAAGCTTTCTTT. Translated: CASSLGSNTEAFF. The V gene is TRBV12-3 or TRBV12-4, the J gene TRBJ1-1; D is unresolved. This CDR3 is built from 13 residues. Trimming stripped 1 base from V and 2 bases from J, with 5 bases between.

V gene TRBV5-4 combines with J gene TRBJ2-2, with TRBD2 matching over 10 bases. CDR3 length equals 16 residues. Germline CDR1 SGHNT, CDR2 YYREEE (reference sequence). Losses at the gene ends were 0 bases for V and 2 bases for J; bases not matched to a gene: 1. The CDR3 spells CASSLVAGGNTGELFF. The CDR3 bases are TGTGCCAGCAGCTTGGTAGCGGGGGGCAACACCGGGGAGCTGTTTTTT.

The chain is built from TRBV28 and TRBJ1-1; D is unresolved. V lost 7 bases, J lost 4 bases, and 16 bases lay in between. The germline V gene encodes CDR1 MDHEN and CDR2 SYDVKM. CDR3 length: 14 residues. The CDR3 DNA reads TGTGCCAGCATCAAGGGCGGGGAGAGCACTGAAGCTTTCTTT. It yields the protein CASIKGGESTEAFF.

The V gene is TRBV2, the J gene TRBJ1-6, with D unclear. With 0 bases removed from V and 10 bases from J, the gap between germline ends came to 7 bases. Germline CDR1 reads SNHLY; CDR2 reads FYNNEI. The CDR3 length is 13 residues. The CDR3 DNA sequence: TGTGCCAGCAGTGAAGCGCTAAGATCACCCCTCCACTTT. Protein sequence: CASSEALRSPLHF.

The chain carries TRBV7-2 and TRBJ1-1; 7 bases line up with TRBD1. The CDR3 runs 14 residues. The germline gives CDR1 SGHTA, CDR2 FQGNSA. V gave up 0 bases and J gave up 3 bases; unmatched junction bases: 1. CDR3 nucleotides: TGTGCCAGCAGCTTAGCTCAGGGGGACACTGAAGCTTTCTTT. Translation: CASSLAQGDTEAFF. Together with reference TRBV7-2 and TRBJ1-1, the CDR3 gives the full variable domain: GAGVSQSPSNKVTEKGKDVELRCDPISGHTALYWYRQSLGQGLEFLIYFQGNSAPDKSGLPSDRFSAERTGGSVSTLTIQRTQQEDSAVYLCASSLAQGDTEAFFGQGTRLTVV.

The chain employs TRBV7-2 and TRBJ1-2; D perhaps matches TRBD1 (6 bases). V was shortened by 5 bases and J by 0 bases, with 13 bases between the two germline ends. Germline CDR1 and CDR2: SGHTA and FQGNSA. The CDR3 loop spans 15 amino acids. The CDR3 loop reads CASSTRQEANYGYTF. The DNA for the CDR3 is TGTGCCAGCAGCACGCGACAGGAAGCTAACTATGGCTACACCTTC.

The J gene is TRBJ1-5, the V gene TRBV28; 7 nucleotides agree with TRBD1. V shed 2 bases and J 6 bases; nucleotides not matched to a gene: 7. Germline-derived CDR1 and CDR2 are MDHEN and SYDVKM. This CDR3 contains 15 residues. In nucleotides, the CDR3 is TGTGCCAGCAGTTTAGGGACGACAGGGACTCAGCCCCAGCATTTT. As protein: CASSLGTTGTQPQHF.

The J gene is TRBJ1-1, the V gene TRBV4-1; D not certain. Trimming cost V 1 base and J 4 bases, with 10 bases left between them. This CDR3 is built from 14 residues. Per germline, CDR1 MGHRA and CDR2 YSYEKL. The CDR3, as DNA: TGCGCCAGCAGCCAAGCCCGGGTAGCCACTGAAGCTTTCTTT. Its protein product is CASSQARVATEAFF.

This clone was seen once. This rearrangement joins TRBV29-1 to TRBJ2-3; the match to TRBD2 covers 10 bases. Germline values: CDR1 SQVTM, CDR2 ANQGSEA. The CDR3 sequence is 15 residues long. V lost 3 bases, J lost 4 bases, and 7 bases stayed unmatched. The CDR3 spells CSVDPSGGVSDTQYF. The CDR3 nucleotides read TGCAGCGTTGATCCTAGCGGGGGTGTCTCAGATACGCAGTATTTT.

To note about this clone: The sample has other DNA sequences that encode this CDR3 too. The CDR3 bases are TGTGCCAGCAGTTTGACTAGCGGGGGTTACAATGAGCAGTTCTTC. Protein product: CASSLTSGGYNEQFF. This sequence joins TRBV7-2 and TRBJ2-1; 12 bases map to TRBD2. V was clipped by 6 bases and J by 4 bases; unmatched bases: 4. The CDR3 is made up of 15 amino acids. Germline V lookup: CDR1 SGHTA, CDR2 FQGNSA.

The genes are TRBV28 and TRBJ1-4, with TRBD1 matching 8 bases. Losses at the gene ends were 6 bases for V and 7 bases for J; bases not matched to a gene: 10. The CDR3 has 15 residues. Germline loops: CDR1 MDHEN, CDR2 SYDVKM. The CDR3 protein is CASSLQGVAREKLFF. The CDR3 DNA sequence: TGTGCCAGCAGCTTACAGGGGGTAGCACGTGAAAAACTGTTTTTT.

V usage is TRBV28 and J usage is TRBJ1-6; 7 bases fit TRBD1. Germline assignment: CDR1 MDHEN and CDR2 SYDVKM. Trimming took 6 bases from V and 6 from J; bases not matched to a gene: 8. The CDR3 totals 15 residues. As DNA, the CDR3 is TGTGCCAGCAGGTTGGGACAGACCTTTAATTCACCCCTCCACTTT. It translates to CASRLGQTFNSPLHF.

V gene TRBV5-1 combines with J gene TRBJ2-2; 13 positions agree with TRBD2. Germline values: CDR1 SGHRS, CDR2 YFSETQ. With 3 bases clipped from V and 12 bases from J, the junction kept 5 bases outside the gene matches. The CDR3 covers 14 residues. The CDR3 loop reads CASSYGLAGDKLFF. The CDR3 DNA follows: TGCGCCAGCAGCTACGGACTAGCGGGGGACAAGCTGTTTTTT.

The sample holds a few counts of this clone. The chain has TRBV6-1 and TRBJ2-6; a possible D gene is TRBD1 (5 bases). The V gene lost 2 bases and the J gene lost 1 base, with 6 bases spanning the gap. The CDR3 spans 15 residues. Germline values: CDR1 MNHNS, CDR2 SASEGT. The CDR3 DNA reads as TGTGCCAGCAGTGAATCAGGGTCTGGGGCCAACGTCCTGACTTTC. This codes for CASSESGSGANVLTF.

CDR3 in DNA: TGTGCCAGCAGTGAAAATCCGGCGGGTCGAACCCAGTACTTC. It encodes CASSENPAGRTQYF. The rearrangement joins TRBV2 to TRBJ2-5, with D perhaps TRBD2 (5 bases). V was pared by 2 bases and J by 8 bases, with 15 bases between. There are 14 residues in the CDR3. Germline-derived CDR1 and CDR2 are SNHLY and FYNNEI.

The V gene is TRBV10-3, the J gene TRBJ1-1, with 8 bases lining up with TRBD1. The trim removed 0 bases at V and 5 bases at J, leaving 2 bases unmatched. From germline, CDR1 is ENHRY and CDR2 SYGVKD. The CDR3 sequence is 14 residues long. The chain's CDR3 is CAISESRQGTEAFF. CDR3 in DNA: TGTGCCATCAGTGAGTCACGACAGGGGACTGAAGCTTTCTTT.

This clone was detected once. V and J are TRBV19 and TRBJ1-5, with D perhaps TRBD1 (6 bases). The CDR3 spans 14 residues. Germline CDR1 and CDR2: LNHDA and SQIVND (reference sequence). The V end lost 3 bases, the J end lost 3 bases, and 9 bases lay between the germline ends. The CDR3 DNA is TGTGCCAGTAGTATCGACAGGAACAATCAGCCCCAGCATTTT. Protein sequence: CASSIDRNNQPQHF.

The chain has TRBV28 and TRBJ1-2, with D perhaps matching TRBD1 (6 bases). Trimming removed 6 bases from V and 1 base from J, with 15 bases in between. Germline V gene lookup returns CDR1 MDHEN and CDR2 SYDVKM. The CDR3 totals 15 residues. CDR3 nucleotide sequence: TGTGCCAGCAGCCCCGAGACAGGCTTTAACTATGGCTACACCTTC. Translating gives CASSPETGFNYGYTF.

This chain joins TRBV27 and TRBJ2-1; TRBD2 agrees at 9 bases. V trimming: 3 bases; J trimming: 5 bases; junction bases outside the gene matches: 2. Germline V gene lookup returns CDR1 MNHEY and CDR2 SMNVEV (reference sequence). The CDR3 loop spans 14 amino acids. CDR3 nucleotide sequence: TGTGCCAGCAGTTTTCTAGCGGGGAACAATGAGCAGTTCTTC. Translated, it gives CASSFLAGNNEQFF.

The V and J genes are TRBV25-1 and TRBJ2-7; no clear D. The CDR3 runs to 13 residues. V was shortened by 3 bases and J by 4 bases, with 10 bases between the two germline ends. Germline values: CDR1 MGHDK, CDR2 SYGVNS. CDR3 sequence (DNA): TGTGCCAGCAGTGACGGTCCCGGGTACGAGCAGTACTTC. It specifies CASSDGPGYEQYF.

This rearrangement joins TRBV10-3 to TRBJ2-7, with D possibly matching TRBD2 (6 bases). V was clipped by 4 bases and J by 2 bases, with 12 bases between them. The CDR3 contains 14 residues. In germline, CDR1 is ENHRY, CDR2 SYGVKD. The CDR3, as DNA: TGTGCCATCAGTGTAGGGACGGGAGCCTACGAGCAGTACTTC. Amino acid sequence: CAISVGTGAYEQYF.